This T cell receptor beta chain was sequenced for a study of CD8+ T cells in alopecia areata. CDR1 and CDR2 from the germline V gene are GTSNPN and SVGIG (reference sequence). This CDR3 spans 15 amino acids. With 2 bases removed from V and 0 bases from J, the gap between germline ends came to 11 bases. Extraction and reverse transcription of RNA yielded cDNA as the sequencing template. Libraries were prepared by immunoSEQ multiplex PCR; TCRdb keeps only in-frame clonotypes and omits some of them. Here the sample spans approximately 100,000 clones, 40% to 45% being singletons. This clone has just a few counts.

This chain joins TRBV30 and TRBJ2-1; D call uncertain. The sequencing input was CD4+ T cells sorted from blood. The clonotype was recovered from a human donor with alopecia areata. The CDR3 protein is CAWSRRAASYNEQFF. The CDR3 DNA sequence: TGTGCCTGGAGTCGTCGTGCCGCCTCCTACAATGAGCAGTTCTTC. Full variable domain (rest looked up from reference TRBV30 and TRBJ2-1): SQTIHQWPATLVQPVGSPLSLECTVEGTSNPNLYWYRQAAGRGLQLLFYSVGIGQISSEVPQNLSASRPQDRQFILSSKKLLLSDSGFYLCAWSRRAASYNEQFFGPGTRLTVL.